One sample yielded the 14 T cell receptor beta chains listed below, sequenced in a study of blood T cells in healthy people across ages. A J-beta primer mix and a sample-barcoded 5' primer were used in a second PCR of roughly 6 to 12 cycles. TCRdb reanalysed the 5' RACE reads using MiXCR and keeps one entry per CDR3 protein. The sample comprises about 780,000 distinct CDR3 sequences, about 46% of which are singletons, and approximately 18% rests with the top ten. Sequencing used blood. The origin of the receptors is a man aged 80 or over in good health.

This clonotype appeared a few times. The V and J genes are TRBV24-1 and TRBJ1-2; D is unresolved. This CDR3 has 12 residues. Germline CDR1 and CDR2: KGHDR and SFDVKD. The germline V and J ends were trimmed by 3 bases and 5 bases, with 6 bases remaining between them. The CDR3 coding sequence is TGTGCCACCAGTGATCCAGGATATGGCTACACCTTC. Protein product: CATSDPGYGYTF.

A few counts support this clonotype. The chain employs TRBV5-6 and TRBJ1-2; the D is unclear. The CDR3 is 14 amino acids. Germline CDR1 is SGHDT and CDR2 is YYEEEE. Trimming took 1 base from V and 4 from J, leaving 11 bases between them. The CDR3 loop is CASSLHRPIYGYTF. The CDR3 nucleotides read TGTGCCAGCAGCTTGCATCGGCCGATCTATGGCTACACCTTC.

The chain employs TRBV7-9 and TRBJ2-3, with 9 nucleotides matching TRBD1. V shed 5 bases, J shed 0 bases, and the junction held 12 bases outside the gene matches. Germline CDR1 SEHNR, CDR2 FQNEAQ (reference sequence). The CDR3 sequence is 18 residues long. The CDR3 DNA sequence: TGTGCCAGCAGCCCGGTCCCGGGACAGGGAACTAGCACAGATACGCAGTATTTT. Translated, it gives CASSPVPGQGTSTDTQYF.

This sequence joins TRBV6-6 and TRBJ1-4, with 7 bases matching TRBD1. The CDR3 has 15 residues. CDR1 and CDR2 from the germline V gene are MNHNY and SVGAGI (reference sequence). The trim removed 5 bases at V and 8 bases at J, leaving 11 bases unmatched. The CDR3, as DNA: TGTGCCAGCAGTCACCCCGACAGGGAGGGGGAAAAACTGTTTTTT. It encodes CASSHPDREGEKLFF.

This clonotype occurred once. This chain links TRBV28 with TRBJ2-5; the match to TRBD1 covers 7 bases. V dropped 5 bases and J dropped 5; count of bases not matched to a gene: 14. CDR1 is MDHEN and CDR2 is SYDVKM in the germline V gene. The CDR3 is 16 amino acids. The DNA for the CDR3 is TGTGCCAGCAGTCGCTTACCCGGGACAGCCGGCGAGACCCAGTACTTC. Its protein is CASSRLPGTAGETQYF.

This clonotype was seen more than once but under ten times. The chain links TRBV7-2 to TRBJ2-7, with a weak D call TRBD2 (5 bases). Trimming shortened V by 3 bases and J by 2 bases, and 11 bases separated the two germline ends. The CDR3 runs to 14 residues. From germline, CDR1 is SGHTA and CDR2 FQGNSA. In DNA form, the CDR3 reads TGTGCCAGCAGCTTCTTACTAGTCCCCTACGAGCAGTACTTC. This sequence encodes CASSFLLVPYEQYF. Combining the CDR3 with reference TRBV7-2 and TRBJ2-7 gives the whole variable domain GAGVSQSPSNKVTEKGKDVELRCDPISGHTALYWYRQSLGQGLEFLIYFQGNSAPDKSGLPSDRFSAERTGGSVSTLTIQRTQQEDSAVYLCASSFLLVPYEQYFGPGTRLTVT.

This clonotype showed up many times. The J gene is TRBJ2-3, the V gene TRBV29-1, with TRBD2 identical over 10 bases. Germline V CDR1 and CDR2: SQVTM, ANQGSEA. V lost 6 bases to trimming and J lost 1 base; unmatched junction nucleotides: 4. This CDR3 contains 14 residues. CDR3 sequence reads: CSVAGTSGTDTQYF. The CDR3 DNA reads as TGCAGCGTGGCCGGGACTAGCGGCACAGATACGCAGTATTTT.

The genes are TRBV15 and TRBJ1-2; 7 positions match TRBD1. In germline, CDR1 is LNHNV, CDR2 YYDKDF (reference sequence). The junction had 9 bases not matched to a gene; V was cut back by 4 bases and J by 1 base. CDR3 length equals 16 residues. Here the CDR3 reads CATSNPGTDLNYGYTF. For the CDR3, the DNA is TGTGCCACCAGCAACCCCGGGACAGACCTTAACTATGGCTACACCTTC.

This sequence joins TRBV9 and TRBJ2-7, with a possible D match to TRBD2 (6 bases). This CDR3 contains 14 residues. With 1 base removed from V and 1 base from J, the gap between germline ends came to 9 bases. In germline, CDR1 is SGDLS, CDR2 YYNGEE. The CDR3 DNA is TGTGCCAGCAGCGTATTGGAGGGATCCTACGAGCAGTACTTC. It translates to CASSVLEGSYEQYF.

This clonotype has just a few counts. The chain has TRBV2 and TRBJ2-7; TRBD2 agrees at 11 bases. The CDR3 covers 15 residues. The germline CDR1 and CDR2 sequences are SNHLY and FYNNEI. V shed 1 base, J shed 2 bases, and the junction held 1 base outside the gene matches. The CDR3 loop is CASSEGGLAAYEQYF. The CDR3 bases are TGTGCCAGCAGTGAAGGGGGACTAGCGGCCTACGAGCAGTACTTC.

This clonotype was counted only a few times. The chain couples TRBV15 to TRBJ1-1; the match to TRBD1 covers 8 bases. The CDR3 runs to 15 residues. V trimming: 0 bases; J trimming: 8 bases; junction bases outside the gene matches: 8. The germline V gene has CDR1 LNHNV and CDR2 YYDKDF (reference sequence). CDR3 sequence: CATSREQGVITEAFF. The CDR3 nucleotides are TGTGCCACCAGCAGAGAACAGGGGGTTATTACCGAAGCTTTCTTT.

The chain links TRBV10-2 to TRBJ2-3; TRBD2 might be the D (5 bases). This CDR3 is built from 15 residues. The germline V gene encodes CDR1 WSHSY and CDR2 SAAADI. V lost 3 bases and J lost 5, with 15 bases in between. CDR3 nucleotides: TGCGCCAGCAGTGAAGAGGGCGATGGAGGAGATACGCAGTATTTT. This sequence encodes CASSEEGDGGDTQYF.

The chain employs TRBV20-1 and TRBJ2-4; D gene unclear. The J call may be in error: the DNA end matches TRBJ2-7 better. CDR1 is DFQATT, CDR2 SNEGSKA, per germline (reference sequence). The CDR3 totals 12 residues. CDR3 DNA: TGCAGTGCCAAACAGCCCCCCTACGAGCAGTACTTC. Encoded protein: CSAKQPPYEQYF.

The CDR3 spells CASRPGTNAETQYF. The CDR3, as DNA: TGCGCCAGCAGGCCTGGGACAAATGCAGAGACCCAGTACTTC. The chain is built from TRBV5-1 and TRBJ2-5; D possibly corresponds to TRBD1 (6 bases). CDR1 and CDR2 from the germline V gene are SGHRS and YFSETQ. This CDR3 region has 14 residues. The V end was cut by 5 bases, the J end by 4 bases, with 15 bases between.